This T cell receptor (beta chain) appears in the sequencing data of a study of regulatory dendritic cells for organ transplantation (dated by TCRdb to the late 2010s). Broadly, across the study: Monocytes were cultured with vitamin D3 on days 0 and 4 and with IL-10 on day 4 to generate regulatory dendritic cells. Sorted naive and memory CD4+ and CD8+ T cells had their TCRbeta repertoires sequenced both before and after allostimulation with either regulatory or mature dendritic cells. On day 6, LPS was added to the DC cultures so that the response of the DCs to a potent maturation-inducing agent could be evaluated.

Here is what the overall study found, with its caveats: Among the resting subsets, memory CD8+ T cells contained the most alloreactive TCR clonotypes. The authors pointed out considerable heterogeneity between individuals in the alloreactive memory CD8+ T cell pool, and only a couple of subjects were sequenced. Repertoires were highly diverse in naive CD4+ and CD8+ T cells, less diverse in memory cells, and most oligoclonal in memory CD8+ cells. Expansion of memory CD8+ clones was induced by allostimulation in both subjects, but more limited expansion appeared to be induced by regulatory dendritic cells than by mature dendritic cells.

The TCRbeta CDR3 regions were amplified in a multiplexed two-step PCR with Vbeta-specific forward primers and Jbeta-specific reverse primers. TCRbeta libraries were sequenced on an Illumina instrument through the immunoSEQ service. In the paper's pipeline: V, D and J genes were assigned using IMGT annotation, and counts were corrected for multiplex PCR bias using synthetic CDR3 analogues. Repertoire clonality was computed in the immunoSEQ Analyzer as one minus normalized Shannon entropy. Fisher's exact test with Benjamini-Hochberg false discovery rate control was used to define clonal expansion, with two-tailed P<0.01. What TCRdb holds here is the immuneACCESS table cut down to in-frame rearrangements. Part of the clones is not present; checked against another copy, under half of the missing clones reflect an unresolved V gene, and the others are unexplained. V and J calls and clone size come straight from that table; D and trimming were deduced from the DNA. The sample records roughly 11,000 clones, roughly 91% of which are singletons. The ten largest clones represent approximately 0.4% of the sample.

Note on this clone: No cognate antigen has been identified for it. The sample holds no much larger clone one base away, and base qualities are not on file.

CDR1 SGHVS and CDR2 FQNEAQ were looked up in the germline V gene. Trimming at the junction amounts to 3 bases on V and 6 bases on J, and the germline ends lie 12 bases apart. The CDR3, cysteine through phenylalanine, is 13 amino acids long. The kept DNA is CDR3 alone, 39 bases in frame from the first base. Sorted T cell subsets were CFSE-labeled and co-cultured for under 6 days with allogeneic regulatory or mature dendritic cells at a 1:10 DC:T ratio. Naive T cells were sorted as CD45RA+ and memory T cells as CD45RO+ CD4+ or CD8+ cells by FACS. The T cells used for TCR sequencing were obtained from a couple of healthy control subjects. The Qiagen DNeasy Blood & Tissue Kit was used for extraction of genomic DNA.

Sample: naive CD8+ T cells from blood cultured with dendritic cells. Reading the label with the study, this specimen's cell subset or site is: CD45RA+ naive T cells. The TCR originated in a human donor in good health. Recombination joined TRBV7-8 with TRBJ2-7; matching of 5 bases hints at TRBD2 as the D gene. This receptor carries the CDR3 CASSFLTIGEQYF. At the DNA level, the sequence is TGTGCCAGCAGCTTCCTGACTATCGGCGAGCAGTACTTC.